A single sample gave rise to the 16 T cell receptor beta chains below, sequenced in a study of cytomegalovirus exposure and HLA in healthy donors. Primers: 60 Vbeta forward and 13 Jbeta reverse. Libraries were prepared by immunoSEQ multiplex PCR; TCRdb keeps only in-frame clonotypes and omits some of them. The sample gives 95,000 to 150,000 clones, 50% to 75% of which show up once; less than 9% is in the top ten. The sample comprised PBMCs. All receptors derive from a woman in her thirties or forties in good health and CMV-seropositive.

This clone was seen more than once but under ten times. CDR3 DNA sequence: TGTGCCAGTGGAACAGGGGGCGGAGAGACCCAGTACTTC. This gives the protein CASGTGGGETQYF. This rearrangement joins TRBV19 to TRBJ2-5, with 9 nucleotides matching TRBD1. Germline V gene sequence: CDR1 LNHDA, CDR2 SQIVND (reference sequence). This CDR3 is 13 amino acids long. V lost 8 bases and J lost 4; bases outside the gene matches: 5.

Concerning this clone: Different DNA sequences within this sample yield the same CDR3. The rearrangement links TRBV11-2 to TRBJ2-7; perhaps TRBD2 as D (6 bases). The V gene lost 1 base and the J gene lost 2 bases, with 6 bases spanning the gap. Per germline, CDR1 SGHAT and CDR2 FQNNGV. The CDR3 sequence is 13 residues long. The CDR3 spells CASSLGTTYEQYF. The CDR3 DNA follows: TGTGCCAGCAGCTTAGGGACTACCTACGAGCAGTACTTC.

The chain is built from TRBV9 and TRBJ2-5, with 10 positions matching TRBD2. CDR1 SGDLS and CDR2 YYNGEE come from the germline V gene. The CDR3 consists of 15 residues. The ends lost 0 bases at V and 5 bases at J; junction bases unmatched: 4. The CDR3 spells CASSVGPSGSETQYF. CDR3 DNA sequence: TGTGCCAGCAGCGTAGGGCCTAGCGGGAGCGAGACCCAGTACTTC.

This chain joins TRBV19 and TRBJ2-3, with 9 bases that match TRBD2. The CDR3 extends over 16 amino acids. Unmatched junction bases numbered 9, after V lost 5 bases and J lost 3 bases. Germline V gene data show CDR1 as LNHDA and CDR2 as SQIVND (reference sequence). CDR3 sequence: CASSGFAAGGTDTQYF. The CDR3 nucleotides read TGTGCCAGTAGTGGCTTTGCAGCGGGAGGAACAGATACGCAGTATTTT.

This chain joins TRBV6-6 and TRBJ2-7, with 11 bases aligning to TRBD2. Trimming removed 6 bases from V and 2 bases from J; junction bases left unmatched: 6. From germline, CDR1 is MNHNY and CDR2 SVGAGI (reference sequence). The CDR3 totals 15 residues. The CDR3 protein is CASSPIAGGAYEQYF. The CDR3 bases are TGTGCCAGCAGCCCGATAGCGGGAGGGGCCTACGAGCAGTACTTC.

The chain is built from TRBV14 and TRBJ2-3, with 7 nucleotides matching TRBD2. The CDR3 totals 17 residues. Germline V gene lookup returns CDR1 SGHDN and CDR2 FVKESK. The J segment lost 7 bases and the V segment lost 4 bases, leaving 17 bases of the junction unmatched. The CDR3 sequence is CASSPYGRGGSINTQYF. CDR3 coding DNA: TGTGCCAGCAGCCCTTACGGAAGGGGCGGGAGTATAAATACGCAGTATTTT.

The chain recombines TRBV6-5 with TRBJ1-2; no definite D call. The CDR3 consists of 13 residues. Per the germline V gene, CDR1 is MNHEY and CDR2 is SVGAGI. Trimming pared 0 bases from V and 4 bases from J, leaving 6 bases between. CDR3 nucleotide sequence: TGTGCCAGCAGTTACTCCGCGAGCTATGGCTACACCTTC. Protein: CASSYSASYGYTF.

CDR3 DNA sequence: TGCGCCAGCTCGGGAGAAGGAGATGAAAAACTGTTTTTT. Its protein is CASSGEGDEKLFF. V and J are TRBV5-1 and TRBJ1-4; D not resolved. CDR1 SGHRS and CDR2 YFSETQ come from the germline V gene. The CDR3 is 13 amino acids. Trimming left V 7 bases short and J 6 bases short, with 13 bases between.

The V gene is TRBV19, the J gene TRBJ2-7; a weak D match, TRBD2 (6 bases). CDR1 is LNHDA and CDR2 is SQIVND in the germline V gene (reference sequence). The CDR3 has 13 residues. The V gene lost 4 bases and the J gene lost 7 bases, with 14 bases spanning the gap. The CDR3 is CASSTGVLREQYF. The CDR3 region has the DNA TGTGCCAGTAGTACGGGGGTCCTACGGGAGCAGTACTTC.

CDR3 in amino acids: CASSPRTGAEEKLFF. DNA of the CDR3: TGTGCCAGCAGCCCCCGGACAGGGGCAGAGGAAAAACTGTTTTTT. The chain recombines TRBV9 with TRBJ1-4; 9 bases are a match to TRBD1. Germline V lookup: CDR1 SGDLS, CDR2 YYNGEE. The CDR3 sequence is 15 residues long. J gave up 8 bases and V 4 bases, and 9 bases lay outside the gene matches. The full variable domain, rest sourced from reference TRBV9 and TRBJ1-4, is DSGVTQTPKHLITATGQRVTLRCSPRSGDLSVYWYQQSLDQGLQFLIQYYNGEERAKGNILERFSAQQFPDLHSELNLSSLELGDSALYFCASSPRTGAEEKLFFGSGTQLSVL.

The chain joins TRBV5-1 to TRBJ2-1; 8 bases agree with TRBD2. Germline lookup yields CDR1 SGHRS and CDR2 YFSETQ. The CDR3 extends over 15 amino acids. With 1 base clipped from V and 7 bases from J, the junction kept 7 bases outside the gene matches. CDR3 nucleotides: TGCGCCAGCAGCTTGTACGGGGGGGCCTCGAATGAGCAGTTCTTC. Translated, it gives CASSLYGGASNEQFF. The full variable domain, with the rest looked up from reference TRBV5-1 and TRBJ2-1, is KAGVTQTPRYLIKTRGQQVTLSCSPISGHRSVSWYQQTPGQGLQFLFEYFSETQRNKGNFPGRFSGRQFSNSRSEMNVSTLELGDSALYLCASSLYGGASNEQFFGPGTRLTVL.

This clone has just one count. V and J are TRBV5-6 and TRBJ2-2, with D uncertain. The CDR3 is 15 residues long. The V gene lost 0 bases and the J gene lost 0 bases, with 6 bases spanning the gap. Germline V gene lookup returns CDR1 SGHDT and CDR2 YYEEEE. CDR3 region: CASSLAPANTGELFF. The CDR3 DNA follows: TGTGCCAGCAGCTTGGCCCCGGCGAACACCGGGGAGCTGTTTTTT.

The chain combines TRBV5-1 with TRBJ1-1; no clear D gene. The CDR3 is made up of 13 amino acids. Between the trimmed V and J ends, which lost 2 bases and 1 base, there was a span of 6 bases. CDR1 SGHRS and CDR2 YFSETQ come from the germline V gene. The CDR3, as DNA: TGCGCCAGCAGCTTCAGTGAGAACACTGAAGCTTTCTTT. Protein: CASSFSENTEAFF.

This chain uses TRBV9 with TRBJ2-3; 9 bases line up with TRBD1. J lost 4 bases, V lost 3 bases, and 15 bases had no gene match. Germline CDR1 SGDLS, CDR2 YYNGEE. The CDR3 runs 18 residues. The CDR3 nucleotides are TGTGCCAGCAGCGAAAGGCCGGGGGACAGGGTATTAGCAGATACGCAGTATTTT. Translation gives CASSERPGDRVLADTQYF.

The CDR3 here is CASRDRGRRANVLTF. CDR3 nucleotides: TGTGCCAGTAGGGACAGGGGGCGGAGGGCCAACGTCCTGACTTTC. The chain combines TRBV19 with TRBJ2-6; 11 bases fit TRBD1. J was trimmed by 5 bases and V by 6 bases; bases with no gene match: 3. Germline assignment: CDR1 LNHDA and CDR2 SQIVND (reference sequence). The CDR3 extends over 15 amino acids.

The chain recombines TRBV2 with TRBJ2-6; the D is unclear. Germline V gene data show CDR1 as SNHLY and CDR2 as FYNNEI. V was cut by 3 bases and J by 1 base, with 7 bases left in between. The CDR3 totals 15 residues. CDR3 nucleotide sequence: TGTGCCAGCAGTGAGGTCGGGTCTGGGGCCAACGTCCTGACTTTC. It codes for CASSEVGSGANVLTF. Using reference TRBV2 and TRBJ2-6 for the parts outside the CDR3, the full variable domain is EPEVTQTPSHQVTQMGQEVILRCVPISNHLYFYWYRQILGQKVEFLVSFYNNEISEKSEIFDDQFSVERPDGSNFTLKIRSTKLEDSAMYFCASSEVGSGANVLTFGAGSRLTVL.